This TCR beta chain was recovered during a study of response to subunit inactivated influenza vaccine (dated 2018 in TCRdb). Context from the whole study: Deep quantitative T cell receptor repertoire profiling was used in the study to track responses to a trivalent subunit inactivated influenza vaccine.

What the authors observed across the whole study: It was suggested by the authors that each seasonal influenza vaccination may recruit only a limited number of new T cells.

Comments on this clonotype: Its binding antigen is unknown. No base quality values were provided; no much bigger clone lies one nucleotide off.

The library was obtained by RT-PCR. Sequencing took place on an Illumina HiSeq 2500. TCRdb reworked the public reads: Q25 trimming with fastp, MiXCR clone assembly, productive beta chains retained. Each entry merges the rows of one CDR3 protein and shows their most common DNA and genes. Here the sample has roughly 710,000 distinct CDR3 sequences; about 15% occur a single time. The top ten hold approximately 7.6% of the sample. The CDR3, cysteine through phenylalanine, is 14 amino acids long. Here the CDR3 DNA is all that survives: 42 bases in frame from base 1. The junction shows trimming of 7 bases on V and 0 bases on J, and the gene matches do not reach 6 bases of it. From a lookup of the germline V gene, CDR1 and CDR2 are SQVTM and ANQGSEA.

This TCR derives from a man aged 50-60 years who received an inactivated influenza vaccine. Donor details come from another sample of the same person, matched by shared clones. Material: PBMCs from blood, obtained 14 days before vaccination. The chain links TRBV29-1 with TRBJ2-3; 8 nucleotides in the junction match TRBD1. The CDR3 corresponds to CSAGTGSSTDTQYF. The sequenced DNA is TGCAGCGCAGGGACAGGCAGTAGCACAGATACGCAGTATTTT.